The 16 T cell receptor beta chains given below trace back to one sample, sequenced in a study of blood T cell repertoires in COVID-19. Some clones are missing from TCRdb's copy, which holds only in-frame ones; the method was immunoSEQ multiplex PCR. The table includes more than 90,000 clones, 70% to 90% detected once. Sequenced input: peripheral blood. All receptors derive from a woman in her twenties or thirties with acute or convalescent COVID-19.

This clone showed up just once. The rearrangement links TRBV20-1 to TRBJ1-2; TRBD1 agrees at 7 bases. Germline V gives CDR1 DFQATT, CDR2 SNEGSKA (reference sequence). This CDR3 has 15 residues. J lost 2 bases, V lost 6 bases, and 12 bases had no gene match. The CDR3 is CSASPQVTGNYGYTF. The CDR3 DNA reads TGCAGTGCGAGTCCCCAGGTGACAGGGAACTATGGCTACACCTTC.

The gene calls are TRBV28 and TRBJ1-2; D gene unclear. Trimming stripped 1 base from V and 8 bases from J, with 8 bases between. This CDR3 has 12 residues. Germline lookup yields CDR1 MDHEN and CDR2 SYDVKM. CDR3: CASSLSSRGYTF. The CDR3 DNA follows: TGTGCCAGCAGTTTATCCTCCAGGGGCTACACCTTC.

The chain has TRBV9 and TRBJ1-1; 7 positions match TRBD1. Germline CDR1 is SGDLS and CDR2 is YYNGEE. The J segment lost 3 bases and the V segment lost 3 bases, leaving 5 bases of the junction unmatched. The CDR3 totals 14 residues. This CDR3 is CASSASTGYTEAFF. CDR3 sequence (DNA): TGTGCCAGCAGCGCCTCGACAGGGTACACTGAAGCTTTCTTT.

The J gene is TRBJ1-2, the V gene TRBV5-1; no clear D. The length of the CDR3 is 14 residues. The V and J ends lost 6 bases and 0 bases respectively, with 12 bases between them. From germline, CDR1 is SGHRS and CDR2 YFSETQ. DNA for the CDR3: TGCGCCAGCAAAGAGGGAGACTCTAACTATGGCTACACCTTC. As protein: CASKEGDSNYGYTF.

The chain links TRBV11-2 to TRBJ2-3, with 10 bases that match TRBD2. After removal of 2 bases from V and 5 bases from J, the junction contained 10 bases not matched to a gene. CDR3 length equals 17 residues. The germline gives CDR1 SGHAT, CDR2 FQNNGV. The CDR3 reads CASSLLWTSGRVDTQYF. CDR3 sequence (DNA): TGTGCCAGCAGCTTATTATGGACTAGCGGACGGGTAGATACGCAGTATTTT.

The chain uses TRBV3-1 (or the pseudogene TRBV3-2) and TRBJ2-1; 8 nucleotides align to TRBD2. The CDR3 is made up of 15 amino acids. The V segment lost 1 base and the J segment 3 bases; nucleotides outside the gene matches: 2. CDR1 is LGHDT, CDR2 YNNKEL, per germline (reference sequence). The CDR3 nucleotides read TGTGCCAGCAGCCAAGTCCTAGCGGGCTACAATGAGCAGTTCTTC. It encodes CASSQVLAGYNEQFF.

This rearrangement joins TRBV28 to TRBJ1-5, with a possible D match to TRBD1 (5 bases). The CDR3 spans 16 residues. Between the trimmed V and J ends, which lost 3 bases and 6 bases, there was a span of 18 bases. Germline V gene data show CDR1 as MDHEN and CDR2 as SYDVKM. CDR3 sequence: CASSLMTTGGGQPQHF. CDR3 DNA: TGTGCCAGCAGTTTGATGACCACTGGGGGAGGTCAGCCCCAGCATTTT.

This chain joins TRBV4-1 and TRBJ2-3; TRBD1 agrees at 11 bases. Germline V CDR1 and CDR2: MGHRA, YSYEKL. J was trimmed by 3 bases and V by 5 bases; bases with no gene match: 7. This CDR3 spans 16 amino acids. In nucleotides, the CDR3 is TGCGCCAGCAGCTTTAGGACAGGGGGCGAAACAGATACGCAGTATTTT. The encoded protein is CASSFRTGGETDTQYF.

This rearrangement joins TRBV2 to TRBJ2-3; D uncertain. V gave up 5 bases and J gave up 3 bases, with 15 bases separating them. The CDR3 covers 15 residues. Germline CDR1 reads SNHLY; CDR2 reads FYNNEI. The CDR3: CASSSAAGWTDTQYF. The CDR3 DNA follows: TGTGCCAGCAGTTCGGCAGCAGGTTGGACAGATACGCAGTATTTT.

The CDR3 sequence is CASSQGHSNQPQHF. CDR3 in DNA: TGTGCCAGTAGTCAGGGGCATAGCAATCAGCCCCAGCATTTT. The chain has TRBV2 and TRBJ1-5; D is possibly TRBD1 (6 bases). The CDR3 consists of 14 residues. Germline V lookup: CDR1 SNHLY, CDR2 FYNNEI. The V gene lost 9 bases and the J gene lost 0 bases, with 12 bases spanning the gap.

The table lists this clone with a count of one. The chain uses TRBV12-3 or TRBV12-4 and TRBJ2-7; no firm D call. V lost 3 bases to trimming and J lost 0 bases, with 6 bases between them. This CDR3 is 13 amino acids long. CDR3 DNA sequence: TGTGCCAGCAGTTTTTCGGTCTCCTACGAGCAGTACTTC. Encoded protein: CASSFSVSYEQYF.

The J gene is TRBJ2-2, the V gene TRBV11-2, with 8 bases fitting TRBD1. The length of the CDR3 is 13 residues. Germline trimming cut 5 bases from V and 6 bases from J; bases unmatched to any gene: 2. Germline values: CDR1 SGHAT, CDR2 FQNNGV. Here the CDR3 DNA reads TGTGCCAGCAGCCTACAGGGGGCCGGGGAGCTGTTTTTT. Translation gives CASSLQGAGELFF.

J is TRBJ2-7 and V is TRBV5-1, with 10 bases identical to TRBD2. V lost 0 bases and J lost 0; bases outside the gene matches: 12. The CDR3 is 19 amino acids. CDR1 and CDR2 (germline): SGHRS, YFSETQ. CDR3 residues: CASSLASSGGLLSSYEQYF. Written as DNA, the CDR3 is TGCGCCAGCAGCTTGGCGTCTAGCGGGGGCCTACTCAGCTCCTACGAGCAGTACTTC. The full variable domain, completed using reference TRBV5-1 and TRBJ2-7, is KAGVTQTPRYLIKTRGQQVTLSCSPISGHRSVSWYQQTPGQGLQFLFEYFSETQRNKGNFPGRFSGRQFSNSRSEMNVSTLELGDSALYLCASSLASSGGLLSSYEQYFGPGTRLTVT.

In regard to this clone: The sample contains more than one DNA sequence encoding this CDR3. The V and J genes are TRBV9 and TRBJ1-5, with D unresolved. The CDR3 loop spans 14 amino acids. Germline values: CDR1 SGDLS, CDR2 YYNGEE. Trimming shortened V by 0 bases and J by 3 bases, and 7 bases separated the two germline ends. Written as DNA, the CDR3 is TGTGCCAGCAGCGTAGGAACAGTCAATCAGCCCCAGCATTTT. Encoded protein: CASSVGTVNQPQHF.

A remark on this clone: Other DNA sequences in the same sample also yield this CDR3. CDR3 sequence: CASSFRLTYEQYF. For the CDR3, the DNA is TGTGCCAGCAGCTTCCGACTTACTTACGAGCAGTACTTC. The J gene is TRBJ2-7, the V gene TRBV11-2; D unresolved. Germline V gives CDR1 SGHAT, CDR2 FQNNGV. Trimming removed 3 bases at V and 4 bases at J, with 10 bases between. This CDR3 has 13 amino acids.

CDR3 sequence: CASSPLAGGYNEQFF. The CDR3, as DNA: TGTGCCAGCAGTCCCTTAGCGGGGGGCTACAATGAGCAGTTCTTC. The rearrangement links TRBV6-4 to TRBJ2-1, with 10 bases aligning to TRBD2. The CDR3 length is 15 residues. The junction had 4 bases not matched to a gene; V was cut back by 5 bases and J by 3 bases. Germline V gives CDR1 MRHNA, CDR2 SNTAGT.